Listed below are T cell receptor beta chains from one sample, sequenced in a study of blood T cell repertoires in COVID-19. Libraries were prepared by immunoSEQ multiplex PCR; TCRdb keeps only in-frame clonotypes and omits some of them. The sample lists about 230,000 clones, about 85% occurring once. The material sequenced was PBMCs or T cells enriched from blood (not recorded which). The receptors here all came from a man aged 25-45 years who had recovered from COVID-19. The CDR3 runs from the conserved cysteine through the conserved F or W. A D gene is named only where the DNA matches it firmly. Clone sizes are given selectively: once, few, many, or a class where the clone is expanded.

v_gene: TRBV5-1
d_gene: TRBD1
j_gene: TRBJ1-6
abundance: -
CDR3nt: TGCGCCAGCAGCCGGGGACAGGGTAATTCACCCCTCCACTTT
CDR3aa: CASSRGQGNSPLHF

v_gene: TRBV7-3
d_gene: -
j_gene: TRBJ1-5
abundance: -
CDR3nt: TGTGCCAGCAGCTTAGGGGCGGATCAGCCCCAGCATTTT
CDR3aa: CASSLGADQPQHF

v_gene: TRBV9
d_gene: -
j_gene: TRBJ1-2
abundance: -
CDR3nt: TGTGCCAGCAGCGTTACAGAAGATCATTCATACTATGGCTACACCTTC
CDR3aa: CASSVTEDHSYYGYTF

v_gene: TRBV29-1
d_gene: -
j_gene: TRBJ2-3
abundance: -
CDR3nt: TGCAGCGTTGAACGACAGGCAGATACGCAGTATTTT
CDR3aa: CSVERQADTQYF

v_gene: TRBV19
d_gene: TRBD1
j_gene: TRBJ2-2
abundance: few
CDR3nt: TGTGCCAGTAGTTGGACAGGGGCCGGAACCGGGGAGCTGTTTTTT
CDR3aa: CASSWTGAGTGELFF

v_gene: TRBV28
d_gene: -
j_gene: TRBJ2-7
abundance: -
CDR3nt: TGTGCCAGCAGTTCTTCCGGACACCGACAACCACCCTACGAGCAGTACTTC
CDR3aa: CASSSSGHRQPPYEQYF

v_gene: TRBV6-1
d_gene: -
j_gene: TRBJ1-5
abundance: -
CDR3nt: TGTGCCAGCAGAGAAGAGGAGGGTGGCAATCAGCCCCAGCATTTT
CDR3aa: CASREEEGGNQPQHF

v_gene: TRBV5-1
d_gene: -
j_gene: TRBJ1-2
abundance: -
CDR3nt: TGCGCCAGCAGCTTGGGAAGCGGGGAGTACTACACCTTC
CDR3aa: CASSLGSGEYYTF

v_gene: TRBV7-2
d_gene: TRBD1
j_gene: TRBJ1-1
abundance: once
CDR3nt: TGTGCCAGCAGCGATGGGACAGGGGGCCGAGCTTTCTTT
CDR3aa: CASSDGTGGRAFF

v_gene: TRBV7-9
d_gene: -
j_gene: TRBJ1-1
abundance: -
CDR3nt: TGTGCCAGCAACTTGCACACCTTGAACACTGAAGCTTTCTTT
CDR3aa: CASNLHTLNTEAFF

v_gene: TRBV7-3
d_gene: -
j_gene: TRBJ1-6
abundance: -
CDR3nt: TGTGCCAGCAGCTTAGGAACGACCGCGCTAGGTTCACCCCTCCACTTT
CDR3aa: CASSLGTTALGSPLHF

v_gene: TRBV27
d_gene: -
j_gene: TRBJ1-2
abundance: -
CDR3nt: TGTGCCAGCAGTGTTCAGGGAGGAGGGTTCAACTATGGCTACACCTTC
CDR3aa: CASSVQGGGFNYGYTF